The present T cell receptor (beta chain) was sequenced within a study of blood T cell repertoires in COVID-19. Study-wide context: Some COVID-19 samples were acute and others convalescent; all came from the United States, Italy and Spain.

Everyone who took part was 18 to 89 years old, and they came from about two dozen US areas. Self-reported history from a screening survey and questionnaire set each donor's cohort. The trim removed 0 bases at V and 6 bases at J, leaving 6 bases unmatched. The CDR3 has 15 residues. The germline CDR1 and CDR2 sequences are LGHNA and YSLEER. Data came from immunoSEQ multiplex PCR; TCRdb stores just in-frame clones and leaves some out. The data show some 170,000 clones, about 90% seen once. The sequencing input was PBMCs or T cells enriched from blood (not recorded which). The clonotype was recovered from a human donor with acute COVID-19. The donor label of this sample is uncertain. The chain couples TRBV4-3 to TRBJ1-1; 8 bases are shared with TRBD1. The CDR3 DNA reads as TGCGCCAGCAGCCAAGATGGGCAGGGGGCCCCTGAAGCTTTCTTT. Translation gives CASSQDGQGAPEAFF.